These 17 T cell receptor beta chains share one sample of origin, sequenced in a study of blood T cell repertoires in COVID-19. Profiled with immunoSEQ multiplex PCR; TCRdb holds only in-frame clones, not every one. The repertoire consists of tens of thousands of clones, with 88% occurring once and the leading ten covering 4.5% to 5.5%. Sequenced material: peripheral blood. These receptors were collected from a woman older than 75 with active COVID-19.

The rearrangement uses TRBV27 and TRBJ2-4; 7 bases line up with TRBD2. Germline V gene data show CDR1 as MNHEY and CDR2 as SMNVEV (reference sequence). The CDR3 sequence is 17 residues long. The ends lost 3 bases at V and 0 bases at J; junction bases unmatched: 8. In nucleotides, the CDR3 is TGTGCCAGCAGTTTGTCGTGGGAGGGTCTAGCCAAAAACATTCAGTACTTC. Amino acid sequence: CASSLSWEGLAKNIQYF.

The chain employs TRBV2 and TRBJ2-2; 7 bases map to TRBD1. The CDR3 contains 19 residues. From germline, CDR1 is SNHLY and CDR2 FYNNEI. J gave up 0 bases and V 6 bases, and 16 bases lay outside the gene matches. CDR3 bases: TGTGCCAGCAGACCAAGACAGGGAAGAACCTCCTCGAACACCGGGGAGCTGTTTTTT. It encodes CASRPRQGRTSSNTGELFF.

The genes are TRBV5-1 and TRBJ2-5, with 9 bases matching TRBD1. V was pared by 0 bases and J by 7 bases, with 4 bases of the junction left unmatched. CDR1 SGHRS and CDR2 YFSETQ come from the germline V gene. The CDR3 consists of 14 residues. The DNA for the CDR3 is TGCGCCAGCAGCTTGGCGGGACAGGGCGGGACCCAGTACTTC. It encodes CASSLAGQGGTQYF.

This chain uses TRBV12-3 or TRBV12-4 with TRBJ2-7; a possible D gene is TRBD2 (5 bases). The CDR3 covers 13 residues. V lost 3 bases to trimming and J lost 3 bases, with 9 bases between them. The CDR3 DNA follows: TGTGCCAGCAGTTTCAACAGCGGCTACGAGCAGTACTTC. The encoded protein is CASSFNSGYEQYF.

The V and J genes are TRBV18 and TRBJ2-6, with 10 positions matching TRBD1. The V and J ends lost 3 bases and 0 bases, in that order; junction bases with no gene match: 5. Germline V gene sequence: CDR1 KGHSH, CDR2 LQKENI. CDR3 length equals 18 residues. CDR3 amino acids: CASSPGQGQYSGANVLTF. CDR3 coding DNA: TGTGCCAGCTCACCGGGACAGGGGCAATACTCTGGGGCCAACGTCCTGACTTTC.

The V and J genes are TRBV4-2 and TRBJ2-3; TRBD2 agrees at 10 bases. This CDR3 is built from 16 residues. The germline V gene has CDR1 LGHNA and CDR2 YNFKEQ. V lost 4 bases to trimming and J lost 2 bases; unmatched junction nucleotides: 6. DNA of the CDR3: TGTGCCAGCAGCCCCAGACTAGCGGGCCCCACAGATACGCAGTATTTT. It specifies CASSPRLAGPTDTQYF.

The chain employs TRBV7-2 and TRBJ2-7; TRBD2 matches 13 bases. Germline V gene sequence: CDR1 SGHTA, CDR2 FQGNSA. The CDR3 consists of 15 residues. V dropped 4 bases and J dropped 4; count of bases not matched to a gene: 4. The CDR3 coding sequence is TGTGCCAGCAGCTCACCGGGACTAGCGGGATACGAGCAGTACTTC. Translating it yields CASSSPGLAGYEQYF.

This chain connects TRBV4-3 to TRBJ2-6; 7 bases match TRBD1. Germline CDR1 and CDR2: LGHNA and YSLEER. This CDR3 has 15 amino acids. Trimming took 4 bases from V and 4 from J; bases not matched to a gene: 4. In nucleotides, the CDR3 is TGCGCCAGCAGCCGACAGGGTTCCGGGGCCAACGTCCTGACTTTC. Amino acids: CASSRQGSGANVLTF.

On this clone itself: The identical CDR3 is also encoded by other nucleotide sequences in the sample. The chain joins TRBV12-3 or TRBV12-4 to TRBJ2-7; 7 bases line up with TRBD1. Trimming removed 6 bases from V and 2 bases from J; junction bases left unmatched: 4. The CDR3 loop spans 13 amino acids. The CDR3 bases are TGTGCCAGCAGCCTGGGACAGACCTACGAGCAGTACTTC. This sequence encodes CASSLGQTYEQYF.

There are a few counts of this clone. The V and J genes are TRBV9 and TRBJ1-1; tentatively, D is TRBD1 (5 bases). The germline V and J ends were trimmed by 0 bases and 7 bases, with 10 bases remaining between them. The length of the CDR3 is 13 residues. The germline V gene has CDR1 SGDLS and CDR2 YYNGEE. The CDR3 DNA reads TGTGCCAGCAGCGTAGCAGGGAACGATGAAGCTTTCTTT. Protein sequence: CASSVAGNDEAFF.

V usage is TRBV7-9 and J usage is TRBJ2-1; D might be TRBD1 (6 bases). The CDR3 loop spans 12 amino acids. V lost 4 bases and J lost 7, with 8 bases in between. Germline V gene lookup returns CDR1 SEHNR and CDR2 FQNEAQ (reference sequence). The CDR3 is CASSSTGNEQFF. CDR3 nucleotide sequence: TGTGCCAGCAGCTCAACAGGGAATGAGCAGTTCTTC.

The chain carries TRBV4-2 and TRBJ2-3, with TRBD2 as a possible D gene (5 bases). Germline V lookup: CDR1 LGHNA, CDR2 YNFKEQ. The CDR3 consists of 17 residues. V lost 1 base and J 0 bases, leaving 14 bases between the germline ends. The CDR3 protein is CASSQVGVPSSTDTQYF. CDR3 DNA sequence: TGTGCCAGCAGCCAAGTGGGAGTACCCTCTAGCACAGATACGCAGTATTTT.

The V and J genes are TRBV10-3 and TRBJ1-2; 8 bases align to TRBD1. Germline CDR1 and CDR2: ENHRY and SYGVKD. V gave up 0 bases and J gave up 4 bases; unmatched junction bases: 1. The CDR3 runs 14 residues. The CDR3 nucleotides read TGTGCCATCAGTGAGTCTACAGGGGGCTATGGCTACACCTTC. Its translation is CAISESTGGYGYTF.

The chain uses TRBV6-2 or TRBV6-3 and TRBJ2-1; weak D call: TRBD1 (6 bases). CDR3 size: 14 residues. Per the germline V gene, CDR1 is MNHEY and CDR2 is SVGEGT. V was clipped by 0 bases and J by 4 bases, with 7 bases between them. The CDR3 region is CASSYSDRYNEQFF. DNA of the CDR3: TGTGCCAGCAGTTACTCGGACAGATACAATGAGCAGTTCTTC.

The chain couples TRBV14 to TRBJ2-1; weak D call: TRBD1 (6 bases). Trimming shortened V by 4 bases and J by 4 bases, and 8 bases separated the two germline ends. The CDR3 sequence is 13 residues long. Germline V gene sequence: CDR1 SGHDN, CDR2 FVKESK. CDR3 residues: CASSPGQYNEQFF. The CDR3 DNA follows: TGTGCCAGCAGCCCCGGACAGTACAATGAGCAGTTCTTC. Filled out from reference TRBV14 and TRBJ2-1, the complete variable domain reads EAGVTQFPSHSVIEKGQTVTLRCDPISGHDNLYWYRRVMGKEIKFLLHFVKESKQDESGMPNNRFLAERTGGTYSTLKVQPAELEDSGVYFCASSPGQYNEQFFGPGTRLTVL.

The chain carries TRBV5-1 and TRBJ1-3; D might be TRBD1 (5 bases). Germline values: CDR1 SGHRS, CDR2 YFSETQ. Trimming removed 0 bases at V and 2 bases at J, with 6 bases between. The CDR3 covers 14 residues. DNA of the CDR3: TGCGCCAGCAGCTTGGCAGGGACTGGAAACACCATATATTTT. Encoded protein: CASSLAGTGNTIYF.

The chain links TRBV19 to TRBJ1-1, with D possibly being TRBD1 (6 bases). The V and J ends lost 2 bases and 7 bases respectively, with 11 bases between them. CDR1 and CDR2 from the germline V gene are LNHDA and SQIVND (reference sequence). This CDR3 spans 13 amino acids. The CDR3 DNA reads TGTGCCAGTAGTATACTGGGGGCGGTTGAAGCTTTCTTT. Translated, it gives CASSILGAVEAFF.